These 4 T cell receptor beta chains share one sample of origin, sequenced in a study of response to subunit inactivated influenza vaccine. TCRdb reprocessed the RT-PCR reads with MiXCR, giving one entry per CDR3 protein. The sample records more than 600,000 distinct CDR3 sequences, about a fifth being singletons. This specimen consisted of PBMCs from blood, obtained about 5 days after vaccination. Source of these receptors: a man between 45 and 60 years old who received an inactivated influenza vaccine.

The chain joins TRBV7-2 to TRBJ2-1; D may match TRBD1 or TRBD2 (5 bases each). V was clipped by 1 base and J by 0 bases, with 13 bases between them. The CDR3 has 17 residues. Germline V CDR1 and CDR2: SGHTA, FQGNSA. CDR3 amino acids: CASSLVWGPSSYNEQFF. In DNA form, the CDR3 reads TGTGCCAGCAGCTTAGTTTGGGGACCAAGCTCCTACAATGAGCAGTTCTTC. The whole variable domain, filled in from reference TRBV7-2 and TRBJ2-1, reads GAGVSQSPSNKVTEKGKDVELRCDPISGHTALYWYRQSLGQGLEFLIYFQGNSAPDKSGLPSDRFSAERTGGSVSTLTIQRTQQEDSAVYLCASSLVWGPSSYNEQFFGPGTRLTVL.

This clonotype was found many times. This chain joins TRBV25-1 and TRBJ2-2; 16 positions match TRBD2. V lost 3 bases, J lost 1 base, and 2 bases stayed unmatched. The length of the CDR3 is 18 residues. The germline V gene has CDR1 MGHDK and CDR2 SYGVNS. The CDR3 DNA reads TGTGCCAGCAGTGAGGGACTAGCGGGGGGGCGGAACACCGGGGAGCTGTTTTTT. This sequence encodes CASSEGLAGGRNTGELFF.

V and J are TRBV5-1 and TRBJ2-3; 12 bases match TRBD1. Germline V gene sequence: CDR1 SGHRS, CDR2 YFSETQ. Trimming removed 3 bases from V and 11 bases from J; junction bases left unmatched: 10. The CDR3 runs to 15 residues. Here the CDR3 reads CASSSGTGGRLVQYF. As DNA, the CDR3 is TGCGCCAGCAGCTCCGGGACAGGGGGCCGTTTAGTGCAGTATTTT.

The V and J genes are TRBV18 and TRBJ2-1, with a tentative D call TRBD2 (6 bases). The length of the CDR3 is 17 residues. V was shortened by 2 bases and J by 4 bases, with 18 bases between the two germline ends. The germline CDR1 and CDR2 sequences are KGHSH and LQKENI. In nucleotides, the CDR3 is TGTGCCAGCTCACCAAATCCCTTCCGGGACTTATACAATGAGCAGTTCTTC. Encoded protein: CASSPNPFRDLYNEQFF.